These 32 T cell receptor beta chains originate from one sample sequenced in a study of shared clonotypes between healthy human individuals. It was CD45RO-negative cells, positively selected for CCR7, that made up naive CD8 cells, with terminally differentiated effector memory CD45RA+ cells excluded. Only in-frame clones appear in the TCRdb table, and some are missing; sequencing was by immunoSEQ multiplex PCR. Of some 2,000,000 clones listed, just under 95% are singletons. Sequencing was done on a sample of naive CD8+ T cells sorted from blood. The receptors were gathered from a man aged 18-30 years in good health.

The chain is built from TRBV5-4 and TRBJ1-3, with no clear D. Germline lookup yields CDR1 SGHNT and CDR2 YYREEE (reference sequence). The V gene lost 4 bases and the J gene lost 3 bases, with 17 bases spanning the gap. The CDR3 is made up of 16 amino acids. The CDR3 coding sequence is TGTGCCAGCAGCGACCTCGACGGTGGCATTGGAAACACCATATATTTT. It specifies CASSDLDGGIGNTIYF.

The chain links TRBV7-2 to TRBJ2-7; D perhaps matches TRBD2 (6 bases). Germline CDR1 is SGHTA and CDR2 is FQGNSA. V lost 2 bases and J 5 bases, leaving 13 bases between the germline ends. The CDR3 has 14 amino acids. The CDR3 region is CASSLLRRDHEQYF. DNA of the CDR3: TGTGCCAGCAGCTTACTCCGGCGGGACCACGAGCAGTACTTC. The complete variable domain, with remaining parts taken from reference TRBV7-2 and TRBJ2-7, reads GAGVSQSPSNKVTEKGKDVELRCDPISGHTALYWYRQSLGQGLEFLIYFQGNSAPDKSGLPSDRFSAERTGGSVSTLTIQRTQQEDSAVYLCASSLLRRDHEQYFGPGTRLTVT.

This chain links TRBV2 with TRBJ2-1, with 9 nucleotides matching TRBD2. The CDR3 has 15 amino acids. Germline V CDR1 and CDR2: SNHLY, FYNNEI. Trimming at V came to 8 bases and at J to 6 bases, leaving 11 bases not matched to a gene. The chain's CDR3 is CASRKGGLAANEQFF. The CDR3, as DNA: TGTGCCAGCCGAAAAGGGGGACTAGCAGCCAATGAGCAGTTCTTC.

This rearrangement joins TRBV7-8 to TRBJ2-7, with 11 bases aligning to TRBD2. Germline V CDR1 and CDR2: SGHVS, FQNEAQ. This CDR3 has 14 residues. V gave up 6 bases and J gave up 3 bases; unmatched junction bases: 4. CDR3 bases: TGTGCCAGCAGTTCAACTAGCGGGGGCTACGAGCAGTACTTC. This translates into CASSSTSGGYEQYF.

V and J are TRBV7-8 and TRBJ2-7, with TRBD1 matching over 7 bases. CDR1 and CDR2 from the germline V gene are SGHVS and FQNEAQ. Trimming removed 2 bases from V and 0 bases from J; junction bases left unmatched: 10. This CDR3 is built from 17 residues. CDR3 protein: CASSLFEGAPLSYEQYF. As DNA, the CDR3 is TGTGCCAGCAGCTTATTCGAGGGGGCCCCACTCTCCTACGAGCAGTACTTC.

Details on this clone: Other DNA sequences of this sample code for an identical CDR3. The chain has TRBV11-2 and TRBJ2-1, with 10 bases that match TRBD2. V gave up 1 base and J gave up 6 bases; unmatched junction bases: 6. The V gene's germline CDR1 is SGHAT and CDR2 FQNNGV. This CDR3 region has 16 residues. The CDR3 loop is CASSLVLAGVGNEQFF. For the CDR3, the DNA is TGTGCCAGCAGCTTAGTCCTAGCGGGAGTAGGCAATGAGCAGTTCTTC.

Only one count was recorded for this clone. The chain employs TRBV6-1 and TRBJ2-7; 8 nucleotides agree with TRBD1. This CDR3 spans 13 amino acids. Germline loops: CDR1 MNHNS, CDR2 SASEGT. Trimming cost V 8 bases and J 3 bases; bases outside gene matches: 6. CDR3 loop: CASRGQGHYEQYF. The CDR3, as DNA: TGTGCCAGCCGTGGACAGGGCCACTACGAGCAGTACTTC.

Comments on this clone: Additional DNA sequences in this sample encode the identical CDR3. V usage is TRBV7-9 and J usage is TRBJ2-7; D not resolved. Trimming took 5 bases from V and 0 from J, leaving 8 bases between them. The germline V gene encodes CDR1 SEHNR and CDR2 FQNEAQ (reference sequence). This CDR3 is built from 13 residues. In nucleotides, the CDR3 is TGTGCCAGCAGCCGAGACAACTCCTACGAGCAGTACTTC. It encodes CASSRDNSYEQYF.

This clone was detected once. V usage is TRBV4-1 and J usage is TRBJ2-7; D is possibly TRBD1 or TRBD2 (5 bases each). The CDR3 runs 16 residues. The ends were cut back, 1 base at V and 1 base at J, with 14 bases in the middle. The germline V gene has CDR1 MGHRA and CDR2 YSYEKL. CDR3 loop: CASSQVTGTSSYEQYF. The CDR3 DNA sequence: TGCGCCAGCAGCCAAGTAACCGGGACGTCTTCCTACGAGCAGTACTTC.

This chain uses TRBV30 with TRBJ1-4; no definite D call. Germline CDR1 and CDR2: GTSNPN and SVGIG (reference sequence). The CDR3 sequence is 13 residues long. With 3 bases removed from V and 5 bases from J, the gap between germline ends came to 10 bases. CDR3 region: CAWRSRMNEKLFF. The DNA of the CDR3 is TGTGCCTGGAGAAGCAGAATGAATGAAAAACTGTTTTTT.

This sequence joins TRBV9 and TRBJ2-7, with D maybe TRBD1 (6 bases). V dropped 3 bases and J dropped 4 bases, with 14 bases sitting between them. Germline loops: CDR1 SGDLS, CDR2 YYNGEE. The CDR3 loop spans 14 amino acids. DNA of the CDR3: TGTGCCAGCAGCGAGGACCGGACAGCTTACGAGCAGTACTTC. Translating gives CASSEDRTAYEQYF.

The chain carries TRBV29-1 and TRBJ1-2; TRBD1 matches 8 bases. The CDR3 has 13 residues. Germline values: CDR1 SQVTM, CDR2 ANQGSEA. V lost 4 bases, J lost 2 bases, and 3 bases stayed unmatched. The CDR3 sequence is CSVGQGANYGYTF. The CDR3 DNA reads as TGCAGCGTTGGGCAGGGGGCCAACTATGGCTACACCTTC.

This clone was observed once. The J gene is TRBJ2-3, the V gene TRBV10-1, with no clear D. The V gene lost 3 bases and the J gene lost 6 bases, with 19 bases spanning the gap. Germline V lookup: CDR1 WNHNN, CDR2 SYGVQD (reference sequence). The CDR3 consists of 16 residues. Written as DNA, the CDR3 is TGCGCCAGCAGTGAAGGATCCTCCTTTGAGTCGGATACGCAGTATTTT. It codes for CASSEGSSFESDTQYF.

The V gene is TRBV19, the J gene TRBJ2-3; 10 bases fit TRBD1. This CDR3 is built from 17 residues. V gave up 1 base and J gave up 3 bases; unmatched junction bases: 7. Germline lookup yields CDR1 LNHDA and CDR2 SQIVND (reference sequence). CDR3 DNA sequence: TGTGCCAGTAGTATAGGTTGGGACAGGGGAGTTACAGATACGCAGTATTTT. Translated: CASSIGWDRGVTDTQYF.

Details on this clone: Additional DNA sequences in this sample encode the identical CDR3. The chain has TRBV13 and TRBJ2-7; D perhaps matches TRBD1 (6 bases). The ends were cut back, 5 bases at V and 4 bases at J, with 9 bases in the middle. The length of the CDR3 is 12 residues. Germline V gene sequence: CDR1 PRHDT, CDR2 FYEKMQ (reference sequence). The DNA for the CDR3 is TGTGCCAGCAGCACAGGGACGTACGAGCAGTACTTC. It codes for CASSTGTYEQYF.

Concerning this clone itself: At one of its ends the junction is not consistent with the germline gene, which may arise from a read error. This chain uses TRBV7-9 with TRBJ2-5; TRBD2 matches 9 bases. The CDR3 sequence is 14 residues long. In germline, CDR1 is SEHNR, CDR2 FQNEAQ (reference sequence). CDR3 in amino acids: CASSSVTLGTSIHF. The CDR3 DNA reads TGTGCCAGCAGCTCCGTCACCCTCGGGACTAGCATCCACTTC.

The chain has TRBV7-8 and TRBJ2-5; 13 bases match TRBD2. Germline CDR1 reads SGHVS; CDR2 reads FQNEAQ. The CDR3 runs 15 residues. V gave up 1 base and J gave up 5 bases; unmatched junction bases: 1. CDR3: CASSLELAGGETQYF. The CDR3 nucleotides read TGTGCCAGCAGCTTAGAACTAGCGGGAGGGGAGACCCAGTACTTC.

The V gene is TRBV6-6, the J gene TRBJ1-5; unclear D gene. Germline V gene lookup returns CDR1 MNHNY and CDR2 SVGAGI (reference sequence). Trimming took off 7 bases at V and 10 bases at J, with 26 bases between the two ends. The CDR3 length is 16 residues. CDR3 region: CASTLPEETLSGPQHF. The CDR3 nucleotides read TGTGCCAGCACCCTTCCCGAGGAGACGTTGTCTGGTCCCCAGCATTTT.

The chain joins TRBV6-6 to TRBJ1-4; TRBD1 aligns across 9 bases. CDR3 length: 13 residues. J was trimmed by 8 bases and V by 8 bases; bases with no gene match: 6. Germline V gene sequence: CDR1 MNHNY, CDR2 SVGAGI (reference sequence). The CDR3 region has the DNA TGTGCCAGCCGGGACAGGGTCCGCGAAAAACTGTTTTTT. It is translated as CASRDRVREKLFF.

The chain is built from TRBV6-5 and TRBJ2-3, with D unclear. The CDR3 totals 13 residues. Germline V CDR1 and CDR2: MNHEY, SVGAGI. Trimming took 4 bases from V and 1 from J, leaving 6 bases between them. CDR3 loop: CASSWMGTDTQYF. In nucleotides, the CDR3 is TGTGCCAGCAGTTGGATGGGCACAGATACGCAGTATTTT.

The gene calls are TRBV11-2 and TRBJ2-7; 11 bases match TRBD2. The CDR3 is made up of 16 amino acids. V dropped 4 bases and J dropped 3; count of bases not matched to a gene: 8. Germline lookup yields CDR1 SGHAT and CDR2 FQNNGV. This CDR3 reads CASSSRTSGRGYEQYF. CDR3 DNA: TGTGCCAGCAGCTCCCGCACTAGCGGGAGAGGCTACGAGCAGTACTTC.

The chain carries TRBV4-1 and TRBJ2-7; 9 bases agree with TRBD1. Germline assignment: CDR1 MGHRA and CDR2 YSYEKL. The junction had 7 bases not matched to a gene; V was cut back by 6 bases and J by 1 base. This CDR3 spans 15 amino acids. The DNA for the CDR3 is TGCGCCAGCAGTCCCACAGGGGGCCCGTCCTACGAGCAGTACTTC. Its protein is CASSPTGGPSYEQYF.

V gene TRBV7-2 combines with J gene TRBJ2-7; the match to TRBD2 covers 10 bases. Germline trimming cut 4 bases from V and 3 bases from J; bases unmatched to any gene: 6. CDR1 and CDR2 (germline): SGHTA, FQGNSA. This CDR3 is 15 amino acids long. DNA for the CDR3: TGTGCCAGCAGCTCCGGGACTAGCGCGGGCTACGAGCAGTACTTC. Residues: CASSSGTSAGYEQYF.

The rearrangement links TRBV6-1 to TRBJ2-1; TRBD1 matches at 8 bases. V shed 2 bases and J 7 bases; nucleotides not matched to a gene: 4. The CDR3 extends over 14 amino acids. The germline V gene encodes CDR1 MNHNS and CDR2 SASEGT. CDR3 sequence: CASSEWTGLNEQFF. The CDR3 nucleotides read TGTGCCAGCAGTGAATGGACAGGGCTGAATGAGCAGTTCTTC.

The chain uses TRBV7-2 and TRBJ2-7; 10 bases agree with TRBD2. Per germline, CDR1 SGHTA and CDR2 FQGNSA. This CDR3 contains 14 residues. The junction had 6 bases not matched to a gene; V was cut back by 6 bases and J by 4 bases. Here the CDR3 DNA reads TGTGCCAGCAGTCCTAGCGGGAGTGGGTACGAGCAGTACTTC. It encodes CASSPSGSGYEQYF.

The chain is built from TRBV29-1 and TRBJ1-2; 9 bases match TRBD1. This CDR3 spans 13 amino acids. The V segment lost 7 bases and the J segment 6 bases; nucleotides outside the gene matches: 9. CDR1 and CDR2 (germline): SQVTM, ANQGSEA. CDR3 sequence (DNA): TGCAGCGGGGGGACAGGGAGTTTGCATGGCTACACCTTC. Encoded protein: CSGGTGSLHGYTF.

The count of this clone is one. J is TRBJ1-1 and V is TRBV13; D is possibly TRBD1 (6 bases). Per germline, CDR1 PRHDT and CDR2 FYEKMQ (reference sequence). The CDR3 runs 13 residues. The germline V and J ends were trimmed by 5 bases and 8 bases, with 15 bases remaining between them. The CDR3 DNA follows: TGTGCCAGCAGCACAAGGGACATAGGAGAAGCTTTCTTT. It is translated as CASSTRDIGEAFF.

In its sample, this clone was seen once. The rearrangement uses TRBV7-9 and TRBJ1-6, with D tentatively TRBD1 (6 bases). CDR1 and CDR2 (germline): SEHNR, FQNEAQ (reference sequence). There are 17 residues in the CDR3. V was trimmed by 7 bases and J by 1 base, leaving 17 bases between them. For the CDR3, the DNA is TGTGCCAGCAACTGGATCGGGGGCGAGTCCTATAATTCACCCCTCCACTTT. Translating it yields CASNWIGGESYNSPLHF.

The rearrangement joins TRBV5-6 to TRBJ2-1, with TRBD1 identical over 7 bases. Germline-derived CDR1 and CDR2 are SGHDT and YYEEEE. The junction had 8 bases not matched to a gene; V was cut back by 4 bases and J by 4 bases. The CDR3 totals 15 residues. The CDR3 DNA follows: TGTGCCAGCAGCACATACCGGGACAGTTACAATGAGCAGTTCTTC. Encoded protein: CASSTYRDSYNEQFF.

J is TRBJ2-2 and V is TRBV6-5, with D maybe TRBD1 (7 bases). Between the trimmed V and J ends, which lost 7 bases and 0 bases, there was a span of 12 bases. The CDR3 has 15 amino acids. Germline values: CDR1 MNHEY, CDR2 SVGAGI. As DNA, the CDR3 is TGTGCCAGCACCGCGGGACAGACGAACACCGGGGAGCTGTTTTTT. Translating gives CASTAGQTNTGELFF.

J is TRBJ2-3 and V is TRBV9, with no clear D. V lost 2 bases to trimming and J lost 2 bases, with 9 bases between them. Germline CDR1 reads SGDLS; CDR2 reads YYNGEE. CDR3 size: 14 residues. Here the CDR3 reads CASSVTPNTDTQYF. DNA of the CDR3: TGTGCCAGCAGCGTTACCCCTAACACAGATACGCAGTATTTT.

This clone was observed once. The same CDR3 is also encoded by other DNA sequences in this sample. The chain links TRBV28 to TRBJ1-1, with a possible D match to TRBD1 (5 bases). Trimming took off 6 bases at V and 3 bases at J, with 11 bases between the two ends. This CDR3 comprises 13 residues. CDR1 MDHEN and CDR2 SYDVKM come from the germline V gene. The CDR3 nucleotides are TGTGCCAGCAGCCTCGGCAGGGACACTGAAGCTTTCTTT. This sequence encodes CASSLGRDTEAFF.